The 30 T cell receptor beta chains below were found in one sample sequenced in a study of T cell repertoires in cytomegalovirus infection. Their antigens are not known. TCRdb redid the calling of the reads with MiXCR, one entry per CDR3 protein. The sample lists 700,000 to 900,000 distinct CDR3 sequences, under 35% occurring once. This material consisted of cultured CD8+ T cells from PBMCs, taken from culture after CMV antigen stimulation. The receptors were gathered from a human donor in good health (CMV status not recorded). Some clones in this sample may be carry-over from other donors' samples.

This clonotype came up many times. This chain connects TRBV10-3 to TRBJ2-7; no firm D call. Per germline, CDR1 ENHRY and CDR2 SYGVKD. V was cut by 2 bases and J by 0 bases, with 5 bases left in between. The CDR3 covers 13 residues. This CDR3 reads CAISEASSYEQYV. The DNA for the CDR3 is TGTGCCATCAGTGAGGCGAGCTCCTACGAGCAGTACGTC.

The chain joins TRBV29-1 to TRBJ2-4; D may be TRBD1 (6 bases). CDR1 is SQVTM and CDR2 is ANQGSEA in the germline V gene. Trimming took 8 bases from V and 2 from J, leaving 13 bases between them. The CDR3 has 13 amino acids. CDR3 nucleotide sequence: TGCAGCTACAGGGAATCAACCAAAAACATTCAGTACTTC. It is translated as CSYRESTKNIQYF.

The chain links TRBV4-2 to TRBJ1-5; unclear D gene. Germline V CDR1 and CDR2: LGHNA, YNFKEQ. CDR3 length: 17 amino acids. V lost 1 base and J lost 0, with 13 bases in between. The CDR3, as DNA: TGTGCCAGCAGCCAAGGTCTAGGAGGGTATAGCAATCAGCCCCAGCATTTT. Translated: CASSQGLGGYSNQPQHF.

This clonotype came up a few times. The chain couples TRBV6-1 to TRBJ2-3; 8 bases match TRBD2. This CDR3 comprises 15 residues. V was clipped by 2 bases and J by 7 bases; unmatched bases: 8. CDR1 is MNHNS, CDR2 SASEGT, per germline. The CDR3 bases are TGTGCCAGCAGTGAATGGCGGGGGGTTGCGAATACGCAGTATTTT. Protein: CASSEWRGVANTQYF.

V and J are TRBV10-3 and TRBJ2-3; 7 bases are a match to TRBD2. The CDR3 is 18 amino acids. Germline V gene data show CDR1 as ENHRY and CDR2 as SYGVKD. V trimming: 1 base; J trimming: 0 bases; junction bases outside the gene matches: 10. The CDR3 DNA reads TGTGCCATCAGTGAGTTTTCGCTAGCGGTCTCTAGCACAGATACGCAGTATTTT. This translates into CAISEFSLAVSSTDTQYF.

The V and J genes are TRBV12-5 and TRBJ2-7, with 10 bases matching TRBD1. V shed 6 bases, J shed 2 bases, and the junction held 7 bases outside the gene matches. The germline V gene encodes CDR1 LGHNT and CDR2 FRNRAP. This CDR3 comprises 15 residues. CDR3: CASGLPDRGTYEQYF. The DNA for the CDR3 is TGTGCTAGTGGCCTCCCGGACAGGGGGACCTACGAGCAGTACTTC.

The chain uses TRBV10-3 and TRBJ1-2, with D perhaps TRBD1 (6 bases). CDR3 size: 14 residues. Germline CDR1 and CDR2: ENHRY and SYGVKD. V dropped 3 bases and J dropped 3 bases, with 11 bases sitting between them. Here the CDR3 reads CAISDGQRYYGYTF. CDR3 nucleotides: TGTGCCATCAGTGACGGACAGCGATACTATGGCTACACCTTC.

This clonotype was counted at least ten times. V gene TRBV5-1 combines with J gene TRBJ1-2, with a tentative D call TRBD1 (6 bases). The CDR3 runs 12 residues. The germline V gene encodes CDR1 SGHRS and CDR2 YFSETQ. Trimming took 4 bases from V and 8 from J, leaving 12 bases between them. For the CDR3, the DNA is TGCGCCAGCAGCGAGACAGGTGGGGGCTACACCTTC. Translating it yields CASSETGGGYTF.

The rearrangement links TRBV18 to TRBJ2-1, with D possibly matching TRBD2 (5 bases). The V end was cut by 3 bases, the J end by 0 bases, with 15 bases between. The germline V gene has CDR1 KGHSH and CDR2 LQKENI. The CDR3 is 17 amino acids. The CDR3 is CASSPRYEGSSYNEQFF. In DNA form, the CDR3 reads TGTGCCAGCTCACCTCGGTATGAGGGCAGCTCCTACAATGAGCAGTTCTTC.

This clonotype was counted between two and nine times. This chain connects TRBV27 to TRBJ1-1; D gene unclear. Germline CDR1 reads MNHEY; CDR2 reads SMNVEV (reference sequence). The V end lost 2 bases, the J end lost 1 base, and 8 bases lay between the germline ends. The CDR3 is 14 residues long. The CDR3 DNA is TGTGCCAGCAGTTTAGCCTCCTCGAACACTGAAGCTTTCTTT. Its protein is CASSLASSNTEAFF.

The chain employs TRBV6-1 and TRBJ2-7; the D gene is possibly TRBD1 (7 bases). The germline V gene encodes CDR1 MNHNS and CDR2 SASEGT. Trimming removed 1 base at V and 5 bases at J, with 18 bases between. CDR3 length: 16 residues. CDR3 loop: CASSEVGAGGLNEQYF. The CDR3 DNA reads as TGTGCCAGCAGTGAAGTCGGGGCAGGGGGGCTTAACGAGCAGTACTTC.

The sample holds a few counts of this clonotype. V usage is TRBV6-2 or TRBV6-3 and J usage is TRBJ1-1; TRBD1 agrees at 7 bases. The V gene's germline CDR1 is MNHEY and CDR2 SVGEGT. The CDR3 spans 16 residues. V dropped 0 bases and J dropped 1; count of bases not matched to a gene: 5. Here the CDR3 reads CASSYSGRGRNTEAFF. The CDR3 DNA reads as TGTGCCAGCAGTTACTCGGGAAGGGGGCGGAACACTGAAGCTTTCTTT.

V and J are TRBV5-5 and TRBJ2-5; TRBD2 matches at 7 bases. J lost 5 bases, V lost 2 bases, and 6 bases had no gene match. Germline CDR1 and CDR2: SGHKS and YYEKEE (reference sequence). The CDR3 length is 14 residues. CDR3: CASSLRLARETQYF. The CDR3 bases are TGTGCCAGCAGCTTAAGACTAGCCCGGGAGACCCAGTACTTC. Variable domain in full (rest from reference TRBV5-5 and TRBJ2-5): DAGVTQSPTHLIKTRGQQVTLRCSPISGHKSVSWYQQVLGQGPQFIFQYYEKEERGRGNFPDRFSARQFPNYSSELNVNALLLGDSALYLCASSLRLARETQYFGPGTRLLVL.

As concerns this clonotype: Relative to the germline gene, one junction end is altered; a read error may explain this. J is TRBJ2-1 and V is TRBV7-7; D is uncertain. The V gene's germline CDR1 is SSHAT and CDR2 FNYEAQ (reference sequence). CDR3 length: 13 amino acids. The CDR3 coding sequence is TGTGCTAGCAGCTTCTCCACACACAATGAGCAGTTCTTC. Protein sequence: CASSFSTHNEQFF.

In regard to this clonotype: One junction end does not reproduce the germline sequence, and a read error may be involved. The rearrangement joins TRBV27 to TRBJ1-2; 7 bases align to TRBD1. The length of the CDR3 is 12 residues. CDR1 and CDR2 (germline): MNHEY, SMNVEV (reference sequence). The CDR3 here is CASKTGPYVYTF. CDR3 DNA: TGTGCCAGCAAGACAGGGCCCTATGTCTACACCTTC.

The rearrangement joins TRBV12-3 or TRBV12-4 to TRBJ2-7; 8 positions match TRBD1. The CDR3 contains 15 residues. J gave up 3 bases and V 6 bases, and 10 bases lay outside the gene matches. CDR3: CASSHPGGLIYEQYF. In nucleotides, the CDR3 is TGTGCCAGCAGCCACCCAGGGGGCCTAATCTACGAGCAGTACTTC.

This clonotype was detected many times. The rearrangement links TRBV28 to TRBJ2-7; 14 bases align to TRBD2. The CDR3 has 16 residues. The J segment lost 3 bases and the V segment lost 4 bases, leaving 5 bases of the junction unmatched. Germline loops: CDR1 MDHEN, CDR2 SYDVKM. Written as DNA, the CDR3 is TGTGCCAGCAGTTCCGGGACTAGCGGGGGCTTCTACGAGCAGTACGTC. It codes for CASSSGTSGGFYEQYV.

V usage is TRBV7-8 and J usage is TRBJ2-7, with 11 bases lining up with TRBD2. V lost 5 bases, J lost 2 bases, and 8 bases stayed unmatched. Germline V gene sequence: CDR1 SGHVS, CDR2 FQNEAQ. The CDR3 is 16 residues long. The CDR3 DNA is TGTGCCAGCAGCACGGAGACTAGCGGGGCCCCCTACGAGCAGTACGTC. This translates into CASSTETSGAPYEQYV.

This clonotype appeared a few times. This chain joins TRBV6-1 and TRBJ1-2, with D tentatively TRBD1 (5 bases). Looked up from germline, CDR1 is MNHNS and CDR2 is SASEGT. V was trimmed by 5 bases and J by 4 bases, leaving 11 bases between them. The length of the CDR3 is 13 residues. The CDR3 region is CASSSSGAYGYTF. The CDR3 DNA sequence: TGTGCCAGCAGTTCTTCCGGGGCCTATGGCTACACCTTC.

Remarks on this clonotype: An end of the junction differs from the germline gene, which may be a read error. In DNA, the CDR3 is TGTGCCAGCCGTTACCATGAGGGGGATAGCAATCAGCCCCAGCATTTT. Its protein product is CASRYHEGDSNQPQHF. The chain has TRBV6-2 or TRBV6-3 and TRBJ1-5, with D possibly TRBD1 on 6 matching bases. The CDR3 runs 16 residues. CDR1 is MNHEY and CDR2 is SVGEGT in the germline V gene.

This sequence joins TRBV5-1 and TRBJ1-2, with TRBD1 identical over 9 bases. The length of the CDR3 is 16 residues. Germline CDR1 and CDR2: SGHRS and YFSETQ. J gave up 3 bases and V 5 bases, and 11 bases lay outside the gene matches. The CDR3 is CASSRNPDRGDYGYTF. The CDR3 region has the DNA TGCGCCAGCAGTCGCAACCCGGACAGGGGCGACTATGGCTACACCTTC.

The CDR3 sequence: CASRSWTDSYEQYV. CDR3 sequence (DNA): TGTGCCAGCAGATCATGGACAGACTCCTACGAGCAGTACGTC. This chain uses TRBV27 with TRBJ2-7; D is perhaps TRBD1 (6 bases). Germline V gives CDR1 MNHEY, CDR2 SMNVEV (reference sequence). The CDR3 is made up of 14 amino acids. The germline V and J ends were trimmed by 6 bases and 0 bases, with 12 bases remaining between them.

The gene calls are TRBV4-1 and TRBJ2-2; unclear D gene. The germline CDR1 and CDR2 sequences are MGHRA and YSYEKL. V lost 0 bases to trimming and J lost 4 bases, with 9 bases between them. There are 15 residues in the CDR3. In nucleotides, the CDR3 is TGCGCCAGCAGCCAAGAAAACCCTTCCACCGGGGAGCTGTTTTTT. It codes for CASSQENPSTGELFF.

The chain combines TRBV12-3 or TRBV12-4 with TRBJ2-5, with 12 bases lining up with TRBD2. The trim removed 9 bases at V and 2 bases at J, leaving 13 bases unmatched. CDR3 length: 17 amino acids. In nucleotides, the CDR3 is TGTGCCAGTCACCCTACCGGTCTAGCGGGGGGGCAAGAGACCCAGTACTTC. Translating it yields CASHPTGLAGGQETQYF.

This clonotype was seen more than once but under ten times. The V and J genes are TRBV19 and TRBJ2-7; D is ambiguous. Trimming stripped 1 base from V and 3 bases from J, with 7 bases between. The CDR3 contains 13 residues. Germline V gene sequence: CDR1 LNHDA, CDR2 SQIVND (reference sequence). CDR3 amino acids: CASSIVASYEQYF. The CDR3, as DNA: TGTGCCAGTAGTATAGTGGCCAGCTACGAGCAGTACTTC.

This clonotype has a count of ten or more. The junction departs from the called germline gene at one end, perhaps through a read error. The gene calls are TRBV6-5 and TRBJ2-4, with TRBD1 matching 7 bases. CDR1 MNHEY and CDR2 SVGAGI come from the germline V gene. This CDR3 is built from 15 residues. CDR3 residues: CASSYSKAGLTGWCF. In DNA, the CDR3 is TGTGCCAGCAGTTACTCGAAAGCTGGGTTGACAGGGTGGTGCTTC.

Comment on this clonotype: One end of the junction does not line up with germline, which may come from a read error. The V and J genes are TRBV7-9 and TRBJ2-3, with D perhaps being TRBD1 or TRBD2 (5 bases each). Per the germline V gene, CDR1 is SEHNR and CDR2 is FQNEAQ (reference sequence). The CDR3 spans 10 residues. CDR3 in DNA: TGTGCCAGCAGCCTGGACAAGGGACCCTTT. Amino acid sequence: CASSLDKGPF.

V is TRBV10-3 and J is TRBJ1-6; D is unresolved. CDR3 length equals 13 residues. Trimming removed 9 bases from V and 4 bases from J, with 10 bases in between. The germline V gene encodes CDR1 ENHRY and CDR2 SYGVKD. The CDR3 nucleotides read TGTGCCATACGGACTGATTATAATTCACCCCTCCACTTT. Protein sequence: CAIRTDYNSPLHF.

This clonotype was recorded at least ten times. The chain has TRBV7-9 and TRBJ2-3; 8 bases align to TRBD1. Germline CDR1 is SEHNR and CDR2 is FQNEAQ (reference sequence). This CDR3 has 14 amino acids. Germline trimming cut 5 bases from V and 4 bases from J; bases unmatched to any gene: 5. The CDR3 DNA reads TGTGCCAGCAGCCCCCGCAGGGGGCCAGATACGCAGTATTTT. Residues: CASSPRRGPDTQYF. The full variable domain, in which reference TRBV7-9 and TRBJ2-3 provide the parts outside the CDR3, is DTGVSQNPRHKITKRGQNVTFRCDPISEHNRLYWYRQTLGQGPEFLTYFQNEAQLEKSRLLSDRFSAERPKGSFSTLEIQRTEQGDSAMYLCASSPRRGPDTQYFGPGTRLTVL.

This clonotype was seen repeatedly, ten times or more. V usage is TRBV7-6 and J usage is TRBJ1-1; D unclear. CDR3 length: 13 amino acids. The V gene's germline CDR1 is SGHVS and CDR2 FNYEAQ. Trimming pared 8 bases from V and 0 bases from J, leaving 10 bases between. The CDR3: CASGLTLNTEAFF. The CDR3, as DNA: TGTGCCAGCGGTCTGACCCTGAACACTGAAGCTTTCTTT.